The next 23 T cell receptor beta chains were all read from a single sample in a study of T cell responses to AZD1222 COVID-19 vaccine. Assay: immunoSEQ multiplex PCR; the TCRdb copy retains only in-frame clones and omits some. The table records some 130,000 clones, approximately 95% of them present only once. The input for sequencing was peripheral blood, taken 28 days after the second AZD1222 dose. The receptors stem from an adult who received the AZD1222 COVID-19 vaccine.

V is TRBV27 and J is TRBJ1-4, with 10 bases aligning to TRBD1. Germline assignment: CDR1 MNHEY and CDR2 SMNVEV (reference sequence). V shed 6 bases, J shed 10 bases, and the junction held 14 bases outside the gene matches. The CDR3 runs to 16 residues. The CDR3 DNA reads TGTGCCAGCAGCCGATCCTTCGGGACAGGGGTGCGAAAACTGTTTTTT. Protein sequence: CASSRSFGTGVRKLFF.

The CDR3 here is CAWSVNAAQFF. The CDR3 nucleotides are TGTGCCTGGAGTGTGAACGCTGCGCAGTTCTTC. This chain connects TRBV30 to TRBJ2-1; D unclear. The V end lost 0 bases, the J end lost 12 bases, and 9 bases lay between the germline ends. Germline-derived CDR1 and CDR2 are GTSNPN and SVGIG (reference sequence). CDR3 length: 11 residues.

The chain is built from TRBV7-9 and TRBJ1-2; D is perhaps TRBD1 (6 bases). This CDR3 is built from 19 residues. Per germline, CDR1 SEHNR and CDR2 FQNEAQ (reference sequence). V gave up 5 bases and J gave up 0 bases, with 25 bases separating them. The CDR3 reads CASSEGGWLRGRSNYGYTF. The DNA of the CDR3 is TGTGCCAGCAGCGAGGGGGGTTGGCTGAGAGGCCGTTCTAACTATGGCTACACCTTC.

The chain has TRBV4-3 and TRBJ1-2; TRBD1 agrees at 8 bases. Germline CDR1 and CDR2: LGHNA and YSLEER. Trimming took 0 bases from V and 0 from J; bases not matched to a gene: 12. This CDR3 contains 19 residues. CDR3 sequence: CASSQERQGAIAANYGYTF. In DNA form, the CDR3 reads TGCGCCAGCAGCCAAGAACGGCAGGGGGCCATCGCTGCTAACTATGGCTACACCTTC.

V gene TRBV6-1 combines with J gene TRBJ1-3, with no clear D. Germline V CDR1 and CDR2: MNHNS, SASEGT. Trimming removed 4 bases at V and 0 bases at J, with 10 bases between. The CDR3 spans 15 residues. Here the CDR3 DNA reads TGTGCCAGCAGTGCAGCCACCTACTCTGGAAACACCATATATTTT. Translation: CASSAATYSGNTIYF.

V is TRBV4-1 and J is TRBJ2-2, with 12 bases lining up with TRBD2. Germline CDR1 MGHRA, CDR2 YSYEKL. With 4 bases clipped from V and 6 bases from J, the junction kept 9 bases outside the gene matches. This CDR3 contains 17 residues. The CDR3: CASSPRASGGGAGELFF. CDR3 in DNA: TGCGCCAGCAGCCCAAGGGCTAGCGGGGGGGGAGCCGGGGAGCTGTTTTTT.

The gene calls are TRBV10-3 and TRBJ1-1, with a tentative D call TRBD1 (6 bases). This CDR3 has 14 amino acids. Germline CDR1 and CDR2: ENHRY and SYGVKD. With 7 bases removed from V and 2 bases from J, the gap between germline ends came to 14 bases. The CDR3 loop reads CAITTDRSNTEAFF. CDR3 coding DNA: TGTGCCATCACTACAGACAGGTCAAACACTGAAGCTTTCTTT.

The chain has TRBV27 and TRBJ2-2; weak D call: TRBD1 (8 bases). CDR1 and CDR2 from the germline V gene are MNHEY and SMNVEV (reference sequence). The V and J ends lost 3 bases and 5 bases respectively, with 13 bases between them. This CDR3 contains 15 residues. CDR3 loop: CASSFIQGGTGELFF. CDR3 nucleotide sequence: TGTGCCAGCAGTTTTATACAGGGGGGGACCGGGGAGCTGTTTTTT.

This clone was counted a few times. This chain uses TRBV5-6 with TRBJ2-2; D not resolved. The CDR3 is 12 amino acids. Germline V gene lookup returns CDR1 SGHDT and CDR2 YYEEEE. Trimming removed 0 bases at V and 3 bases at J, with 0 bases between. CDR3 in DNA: TGTGCCAGCAGCTTGGACACCGGGGAGCTGTTTTTT. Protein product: CASSLDTGELFF.

The CDR3 loop is CASSYSSSGANVLTF. CDR3 DNA sequence: TGTGCCAGCAGTTACAGCTCCTCTGGGGCCAACGTCCTGACTTTC. V is TRBV28 and J is TRBJ2-6; D remains ambiguous. The CDR3 spans 15 residues. Trimming stripped 4 bases from V and 0 bases from J, with 7 bases between. Germline CDR1 and CDR2: MDHEN and SYDVKM.

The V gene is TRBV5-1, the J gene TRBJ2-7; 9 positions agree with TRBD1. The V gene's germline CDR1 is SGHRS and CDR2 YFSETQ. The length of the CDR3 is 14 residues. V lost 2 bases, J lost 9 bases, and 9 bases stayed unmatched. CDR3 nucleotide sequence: TGCGCCAGCAGCTTCACCGGGACAGGGACTGGGCAGTACTTC. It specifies CASSFTGTGTGQYF.

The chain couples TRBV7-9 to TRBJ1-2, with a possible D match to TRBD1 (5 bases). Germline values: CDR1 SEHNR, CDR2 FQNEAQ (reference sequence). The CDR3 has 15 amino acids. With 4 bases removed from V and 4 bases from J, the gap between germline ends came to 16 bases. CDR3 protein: CASSYYGGYFYGYTF. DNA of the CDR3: TGTGCCAGCAGCTATTACGGGGGATACTTCTATGGCTACACCTTC.

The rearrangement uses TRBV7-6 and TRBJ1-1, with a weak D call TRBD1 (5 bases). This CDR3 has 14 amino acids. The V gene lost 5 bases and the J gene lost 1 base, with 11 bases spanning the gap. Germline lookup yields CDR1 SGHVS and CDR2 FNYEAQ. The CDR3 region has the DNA TGTGCCAGCAGCCCAATCGGACAGAACACTGAAGCTTTCTTT. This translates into CASSPIGQNTEAFF. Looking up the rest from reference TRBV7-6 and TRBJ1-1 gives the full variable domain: GAGVSQSPRYKVTKRGQDVALRCDPISGHVSLYWYRQALGQGPEFLTYFNYEAQQDKSGLPNDRFSAERPEGSISTLTIQRTEQRDSAMYRCASSPIGQNTEAFFGQGTRLTVV.

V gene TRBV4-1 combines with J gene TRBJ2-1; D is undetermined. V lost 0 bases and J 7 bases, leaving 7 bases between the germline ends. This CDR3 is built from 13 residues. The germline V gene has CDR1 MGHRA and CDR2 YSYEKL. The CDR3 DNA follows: TGCGCCAGCAGCCAAGAGTTCCAGAATGAGCAGTTCTTC. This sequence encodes CASSQEFQNEQFF.

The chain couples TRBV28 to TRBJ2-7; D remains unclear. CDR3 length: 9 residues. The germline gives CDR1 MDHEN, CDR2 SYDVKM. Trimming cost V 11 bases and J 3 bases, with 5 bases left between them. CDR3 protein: CACGYEQYF. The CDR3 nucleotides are TGTGCCTGTGGCTACGAGCAGTACTTC.

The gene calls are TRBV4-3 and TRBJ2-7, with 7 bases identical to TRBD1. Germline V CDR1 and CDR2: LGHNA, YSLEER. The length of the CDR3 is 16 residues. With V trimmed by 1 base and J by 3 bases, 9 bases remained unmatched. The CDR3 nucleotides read TGCGCCAGCAGCCAAGTCGGAGCAGGGGGTGTCTACGAGCAGTACTTC. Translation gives CASSQVGAGGVYEQYF.

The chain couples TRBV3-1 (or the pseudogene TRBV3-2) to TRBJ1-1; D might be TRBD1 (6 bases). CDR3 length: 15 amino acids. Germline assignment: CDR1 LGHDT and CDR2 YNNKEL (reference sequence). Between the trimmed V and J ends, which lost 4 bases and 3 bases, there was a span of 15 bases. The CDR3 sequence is CASSPQQGRDTEAFF. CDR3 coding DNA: TGTGCCAGCAGCCCCCAACAGGGTAGGGACACTGAAGCTTTCTTT.

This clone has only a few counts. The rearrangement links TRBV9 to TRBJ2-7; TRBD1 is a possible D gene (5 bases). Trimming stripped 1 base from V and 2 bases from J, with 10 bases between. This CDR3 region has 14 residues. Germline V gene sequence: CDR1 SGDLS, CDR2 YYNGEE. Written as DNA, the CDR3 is TGTGCCAGCAGCGTACAGGGTACCCCCTACGAGCAGTACTTC. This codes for CASSVQGTPYEQYF.

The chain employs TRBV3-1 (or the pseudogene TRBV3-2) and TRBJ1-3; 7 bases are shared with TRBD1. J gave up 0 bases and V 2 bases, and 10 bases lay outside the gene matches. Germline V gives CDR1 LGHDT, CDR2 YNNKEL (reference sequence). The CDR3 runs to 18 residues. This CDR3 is CASSQFLRGSHSGNTIYF. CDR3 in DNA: TGTGCCAGCAGCCAATTCCTCAGGGGGTCGCACTCTGGAAACACCATATATTTT.

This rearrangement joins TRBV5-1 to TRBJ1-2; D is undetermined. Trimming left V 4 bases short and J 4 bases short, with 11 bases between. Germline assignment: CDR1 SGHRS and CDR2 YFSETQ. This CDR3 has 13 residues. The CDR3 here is CASSESGRYGYTF. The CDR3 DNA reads TGCGCCAGCAGCGAATCAGGACGCTATGGCTACACCTTC.

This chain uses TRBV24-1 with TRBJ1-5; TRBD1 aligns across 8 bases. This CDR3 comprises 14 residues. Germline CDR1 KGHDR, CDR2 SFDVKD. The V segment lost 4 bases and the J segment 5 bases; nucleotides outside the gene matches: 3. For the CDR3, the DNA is TGTGCCACCAGTGAAGGACAGGGAGATCAGCCCCAGCATTTT. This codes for CATSEGQGDQPQHF.

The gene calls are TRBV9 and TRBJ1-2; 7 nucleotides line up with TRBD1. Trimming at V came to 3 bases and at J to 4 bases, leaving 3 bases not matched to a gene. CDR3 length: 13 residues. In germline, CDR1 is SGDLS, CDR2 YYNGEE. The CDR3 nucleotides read TGTGCCAGCAGCGCCCGGGACAGCTATGGCTACACCTTC. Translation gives CASSARDSYGYTF.

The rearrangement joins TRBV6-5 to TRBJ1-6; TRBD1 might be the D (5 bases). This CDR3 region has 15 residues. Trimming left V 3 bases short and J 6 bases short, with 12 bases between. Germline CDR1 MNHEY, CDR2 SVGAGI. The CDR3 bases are TGTGCCAGCAGTTATTGGGGACGGGGTAATTCACCCCTCCACTTT. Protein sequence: CASSYWGRGNSPLHF.